These 13 T cell receptor beta chains came from one sample sequenced in a study of beta chain features in type 1 diabetes. The whole isolated RNA underwent reverse transcription, so sequencing captured expressed TCRB transcripts. Measured with immunoSEQ multiplex PCR; TCRdb has only the in-frame clones, and not every one. The table shows approximately 340,000 clones, with roughly 16% occurring only once. What was sequenced was naive CD4+ T cells from blood. These receptors originate from a woman aged 18 to 35 in good health.

This clone was recorded a few times. The chain employs TRBV25-1 and TRBJ2-7; TRBD1 matches 8 bases. V shed 5 bases and J 6 bases; nucleotides not matched to a gene: 12. Germline V gene data show CDR1 as MGHDK and CDR2 as SYGVNS. The CDR3 spans 15 residues. In nucleotides, the CDR3 is TGTGCCAGCAGTCCGCTCCTGACAGGGGATCGCGAGCAGTACTTC. It encodes CASSPLLTGDREQYF.

As DNA, the CDR3 is TGTGCCAGCTCACCCGGGACAGGCTATGAGCAGTTCTTC. Translated, it gives CASSPGTGYEQFF. V gene TRBV18 combines with J gene TRBJ2-1; 8 bases fit TRBD1. The CDR3 contains 13 residues. Trimming cost V 3 bases and J 8 bases; bases outside gene matches: 3. Germline values: CDR1 KGHSH, CDR2 LQKENI.

This clone was detected a few times. The rearrangement joins TRBV6-6 to TRBJ2-5; 7 nucleotides line up with TRBD2. Germline-derived CDR1 and CDR2 are MNHNY and SVGAGI (reference sequence). V gave up 4 bases and J gave up 2 bases; unmatched junction bases: 4. There are 14 residues in the CDR3. CDR3 in amino acids: CASSSSSGQETQYF. The CDR3 bases are TGTGCCAGCAGTTCCTCTAGCGGACAAGAGACCCAGTACTTC.

With regard to this clone: Different DNA sequences within this sample yield the same CDR3. The rearrangement joins TRBV29-1 to TRBJ2-1; the match to TRBD2 covers 8 bases. The germline CDR1 and CDR2 sequences are SQVTM and ANQGSEA. CDR3 size: 14 residues. With V trimmed by 4 bases and J by 0 bases, 2 bases remained unmatched. In DNA, the CDR3 is TGCAGCGTTGCCGGGACTAGCTCCTACAATGAGCAGTTCTTC. As protein: CSVAGTSSYNEQFF.

The CDR3 spells CASSLMTKGEFF. The CDR3 coding sequence is TGTGCCAGCTCCCTGATGACAAAGGGGGAGTTCTTC. The genes are TRBV18 and TRBJ2-1; possibly TRBD1 for D (6 bases). Trimming stripped 6 bases from V and 14 bases from J, with 17 bases between. The germline CDR1 and CDR2 sequences are KGHSH and LQKENI. CDR3 size: 12 residues.

The CDR3 nucleotides are TGCAGTGCTAGCCTCCGGGACAAAGCTTTCTTT. It translates to CSASLRDKAFF. This chain links TRBV20-1 with TRBJ1-1; possible D gene TRBD1, 6 bases. V dropped 3 bases and J dropped 9 bases, with 11 bases sitting between them. Germline-derived CDR1 and CDR2 are DFQATT and SNEGSKA (reference sequence). The CDR3 runs to 11 residues.

The J gene is TRBJ2-1, the V gene TRBV29-1; 7 nucleotides align to TRBD2. Germline assignment: CDR1 SQVTM and CDR2 ANQGSEA. The V and J ends lost 5 bases and 9 bases, in that order; junction bases with no gene match: 13. The CDR3 length is 14 residues. The CDR3 is CSVCQEGGWAEQFF. The CDR3 coding sequence is TGCAGCGTTTGCCAAGAGGGAGGGTGGGCTGAGCAGTTCTTC.

Details on this clone: Other nucleotide sequences in the sample specify the same CDR3. The chain links TRBV9 to TRBJ2-5; possibly TRBD2 for D (6 bases). In germline, CDR1 is SGDLS, CDR2 YYNGEE. Trimming stripped 0 bases from V and 2 bases from J, with 8 bases between. The CDR3 contains 14 residues. In nucleotides, the CDR3 is TGTGCCAGCAGCGTAGGCGGGACGCAAGAGACCCAGTACTTC. Amino acid sequence: CASSVGGTQETQYF.

This clone was recorded a few times. This chain uses TRBV30 with TRBJ2-7; TRBD1 matches at 7 bases. CDR1 and CDR2 from the germline V gene are GTSNPN and SVGIG (reference sequence). J gave up 0 bases and V 3 bases, and 5 bases lay outside the gene matches. This CDR3 comprises 14 residues. The CDR3 DNA reads TGTGCCTGGAGGGGACAGCAAGTCTCCTACGAGCAGTACTTC. The encoded protein is CAWRGQQVSYEQYF.

This chain links TRBV28 with TRBJ1-2; 7 positions agree with TRBD1. V lost 3 bases to trimming and J lost 2 bases; unmatched junction nucleotides: 12. Germline V gene data show CDR1 as MDHEN and CDR2 as SYDVKM. CDR3 length: 17 residues. For the CDR3, the DNA is TGTGCCAGCAGTTTTGGACCACAGGGGACTGGGAACTATGGCTACACCTTC. Protein sequence: CASSFGPQGTGNYGYTF.

This clone was seen more than once but under ten times. The rearrangement joins TRBV7-8 to TRBJ2-5, with unresolved D. Germline loops: CDR1 SGHVS, CDR2 FQNEAQ. The length of the CDR3 is 11 residues. With 5 bases removed from V and 2 bases from J, the gap between germline ends came to 3 bases. The CDR3 DNA reads as TGTGCCAGCAGCCCGCAAGAGACCCAGTACTTC. Residues: CASSPQETQYF.

This clone came up a few times. CDR3: CASSQDGASGSQNIQYF. The DNA for the CDR3 is TGCGCCAGCAGCCAAGATGGGGCTAGCGGGAGTCAAAACATTCAGTACTTC. V gene TRBV4-3 combines with J gene TRBJ2-4; 10 bases line up with TRBD2. From germline, CDR1 is LGHNA and CDR2 YSLEER. The CDR3 covers 17 residues. V was clipped by 0 bases and J by 5 bases; unmatched bases: 7.

There are a few counts of this clone. J is TRBJ1-5 and V is TRBV28, with 8 bases matching TRBD1. This CDR3 region has 14 residues. Losses at the gene ends were 5 bases for V and 9 bases for J; bases not matched to a gene: 9. The germline V gene has CDR1 MDHEN and CDR2 SYDVKM. This CDR3 reads CASSPDRGVRPQHF. CDR3 nucleotides: TGTGCCAGCAGTCCCGACAGGGGTGTACGGCCCCAGCATTTT. The entire variable domain, with the rest obtained from reference TRBV28 and TRBJ1-5, is as follows: DVKVTQSSRYLVKRTGEKVFLECVQDMDHENMFWYRQDPGLGLRLIYFSYDVKMKEKGDIPEGYSVSREKKERFSLILESASTNQTSMYLCASSPDRGVRPQHFGDGTRLSIL.